These T cell receptor beta chains were read from a single sample in a study of T cell changes during pregnancy in multiple sclerosis. Assay: immunoSEQ multiplex PCR; the TCRdb copy retains only in-frame clones and omits some. The sample carries 50,000 to 65,000 clones, just over 90% recorded once. Sequencing used peripheral blood, obtained in the first trimester of pregnancy. These TCRs come from a female donor in good health, enrolled as a control in a pregnancy study. The CDR3 runs from the conserved cysteine through the conserved F or W. A D gene is named only where the DNA matches it firmly. Expanded clones are given a class, and other clones once, few, many or no size at all.

TRBV4-1	TRBD1	TRBJ1-5	.	CASSQGQLSNQPQHF	TGCGCCAGCAGCCAGGGACAGCTTAGCAATCAGCCCCAGCATTTT
TRBV18	TRBD1	TRBJ2-5	.	CASSQNFRDSQETQYF	TGTGCCAGCTCACAAAATTTTCGGGACAGCCAAGAGACCCAGTACTTC
TRBV9	TRBD2	TRBJ2-3	.	CASSISGLADVQIVTQYF	TGTGCCAGCAGCATATCGGGACTAGCGGATGTTCAGATTGTTACGCAGTATTTT
TRBV11-3	.	TRBJ1-1	.	CASSLGGAMNTEAFF	TGTGCCAGCAGCTTGGGAGGAGCTATGAACACTGAAGCTTTCTTT
TRBV6-4	.	TRBJ2-1	.	CASILGYSDEQFF	TGTGCCAGTATACTAGGGTATAGCGATGAGCAGTTCTTC
TRBV7-9	TRBD1	TRBJ1-1	once	CASSFTGDTEAFF	TGTGCCAGCAGCTTTACAGGGGACACTGAAGCTTTCTTT
TRBV9	TRBD1	TRBJ1-5	.	CASLTQGGHCWENQPQHF	TGTGCCAGCTTAACCCAAGGGGGCCATTGCTGGGAGAATCAGCCCCAGCATTTT
TRBV28	TRBD1	TRBJ2-6	once	CASSRTGGSGANVLTF	TGTGCCAGCAGCCGGACAGGAGGCTCTGGGGCCAACGTCCTGACTTTC
TRBV5-4	TRBD1	TRBJ1-6	few	CASSPESGQGSSPLHF	TGTGCCAGCAGCCCCGAGTCAGGACAGGGGAGCTCACCCCTCCACTTT
TRBV5-1	TRBD2	TRBJ2-2	.	CASSLTGTSGGAPGELFF	TGCGCCAGCAGCTTGACCGGGACTAGCGGGGGGGCCCCCGGGGAGCTGTTTTTT
TRBV21-1	.	TRBJ2-7	.	CASSKARQRSSYEQYF	TGTGCCAGCAGCAAAGCACGACAGAGAAGCTCCTACGAGCAGTACTTC
TRBV19	.	TRBJ2-1	.	CASSYDRSSYNEQFF	TGTGCCAGTAGTTATGACAGGAGCTCCTACAATGAGCAGTTCTTC
TRBV5-1	.	TRBJ2-7	.	CASSLVAGASEQYF	TGCGCCAGCAGCTTGGTGGCAGGGGCAAGCGAGCAGTACTTC
TRBV30	.	TRBJ1-1	.	CAWVGPYAQWLNTEAFF	TGTGCCTGGGTTGGTCCATACGCACAGTGGCTGAACACTGAAGCTTTCTTT